What follows are 5 T cell receptor beta chains derived from one specimen sequenced in a study of human T cells and chemical hapten exposure (dated by TCRdb to the early 2020s). The time point label, as the study defines it: patch test 3, about 24 weeks after DPC sensitization. The sample's treatment or condition label, in plain terms: therapeutic diphenylcyclopropenone sensitization with weekly scalp DPC. Unfractionated whole blood was collected in Tempus Blood RNA tubes, and total RNA was extracted from that blood. The library was obtained by RACE. The data were produced on a NextSeq 500. TCRdb reran the public reads through fastp at Q25 and MiXCR, keeping productive beta chains. Merged by CDR3 protein, the rows form single entries marked with the most common genes and DNA. This sample is represented by tens of thousands of distinct CDR3 sequences; over 7.5% of them were singletons. Approximately 26% of the sample is in the top ten clones.

This specimen was whole blood, taken in connection with sensitization to the hapten diphenylcyclopropenone (DPC). All receptors derive from a man between 45 and 60 years old with alopecia areata. Some clones in this sample may be carry-over from other donors' samples.

The sample holds a few counts of this clonotype. V is TRBV7-2 and J is TRBJ1-1; no clear D. This CDR3 has 11 residues. V shed 7 bases and J shed 3 bases, with 6 bases lying between them. Germline CDR1 and CDR2: SGHTA and FQGNSA. As DNA, the CDR3 is TGTGCCAGCATTTATGACACTGAAGCTTTCTTT. This codes for CASIYDTEAFF. Based on the CDR3 plus reference TRBV7-2 and TRBJ1-1, the full variable domain is GAGVSQSPSNKVTEKGKDVELRCDPISGHTALYWYRQSLGQGLEFLIYFQGNSAPDKSGLPSDRFSAERTGGSVSTLTIQRTQQEDSAVYLCASIYDTEAFFGQGTRLTVV.

The chain employs TRBV7-2 and TRBJ2-1; 8 positions agree with TRBD1. The CDR3 runs 13 residues. Trimming removed 5 bases from V and 8 bases from J; junction bases left unmatched: 5. Germline CDR1 reads SGHTA; CDR2 reads FQGNSA. Here the CDR3 DNA reads TGTGCCAGCAGCAGCCAGGGGGCACATGAGCAGTTCTTC. This translates into CASSSQGAHEQFF.

This clonotype was detected only a few times. This rearrangement joins TRBV6-5 to TRBJ1-6; a possible D gene is TRBD1 (5 bases). Trimming shortened V by 7 bases and J by 4 bases, and 5 bases separated the two germline ends. CDR1 MNHEY and CDR2 SVGAGI come from the germline V gene. The CDR3 contains 12 residues. The CDR3 protein is CASKGYNSPLHF. CDR3 coding DNA: TGTGCCAGCAAGGGGTATAATTCACCCCTCCACTTT.

This clonotype was seen many times. The chain has TRBV24-1 and TRBJ2-1; D not certain. Germline V gene data show CDR1 as KGHDR and CDR2 as SFDVKD. The CDR3 length is 15 residues. The V gene lost 4 bases and the J gene lost 3 bases, with 12 bases spanning the gap. The CDR3 coding sequence is TGTGCCACCAGTGAATATGGTCGGAACTACAATGAGCAGTTCTTC. It is translated as CATSEYGRNYNEQFF.

This clonotype was detected a few times. V gene TRBV27 combines with J gene TRBJ2-1, with D possibly matching TRBD1 (6 bases). This CDR3 comprises 13 residues. The germline CDR1 and CDR2 sequences are MNHEY and SMNVEV (reference sequence). V dropped 5 bases and J dropped 5 bases, with 10 bases sitting between them. Here the CDR3 DNA reads TGTGCCAGCAGTCCGGGGACACACAATGAGCAGTTCTTC. Amino acids: CASSPGTHNEQFF.